This entry lists 26 T cell receptor beta chains sequenced from one sample in a study of T cell responses to AZD1222 COVID-19 vaccine. Here immunoSEQ multiplex PCR was the method, and the copy in TCRdb shows in-frame clones only, minus some. The table records approximately 31,000 clones, over 75% of them present only once. The material sequenced was peripheral blood, taken 28 days after the second AZD1222 dose. These receptors all stem from an adult who received the AZD1222 COVID-19 vaccine.

The genes are TRBV28 and TRBJ1-2, with TRBD1 matching over 7 bases. The CDR3 loop spans 13 amino acids. V lost 6 bases, J lost 3 bases, and 4 bases stayed unmatched. Germline CDR1 and CDR2: MDHEN and SYDVKM. CDR3 sequence (DNA): TGTGCCAGCAGCGTCGGGACAGACTATGGCTACACCTTC. It codes for CASSVGTDYGYTF.

The chain carries TRBV27 and TRBJ1-5; D ambiguous. Trimming took 6 bases from V and 0 from J, leaving 12 bases between them. Germline V gene lookup returns CDR1 MNHEY and CDR2 SMNVEV (reference sequence). This CDR3 region has 15 residues. The CDR3 DNA follows: TGTGCCAGCAGGCCCGGGCTTTATAGCAATCAGCCCCAGCATTTT. It yields the protein CASRPGLYSNQPQHF.

The chain has TRBV10-3 and TRBJ2-7, with 8 bases identical to TRBD1. The germline gives CDR1 ENHRY, CDR2 SYGVKD. Unmatched junction bases numbered 10, after V lost 11 bases and J lost 7 bases. CDR3 length: 12 amino acids. The CDR3 nucleotides are TGTGCCGTTGGACAGGGTTCCGGGGAGCAGTACTTC. Translating gives CAVGQGSGEQYF.

The chain links TRBV5-1 to TRBJ2-3; 7 bases fit TRBD2. The CDR3 extends over 13 amino acids. Germline V gene lookup returns CDR1 SGHRS and CDR2 YFSETQ. J was trimmed by 3 bases and V by 2 bases; bases with no gene match: 0. The CDR3 nucleotides read TGCGCCAGCAGCTTCGGGGGGACAGATACGCAGTATTTT. It yields the protein CASSFGGTDTQYF.

The rearrangement links TRBV21-1 to TRBJ2-3. TRBV21-1 constitutes a pseudogene. CDR3 length: 9 residues. CDR3 region: CANTDTQYF. The CDR3 region has the DNA TGTGCAAACACAGATACGCAGTATTTT.

The chain uses TRBV6-5 and TRBJ1-6, with D perhaps TRBD1 (6 bases). Germline CDR1 MNHEY, CDR2 SVGAGI. This CDR3 comprises 15 residues. The V end was cut by 11 bases, the J end by 9 bases, with 23 bases between. CDR3 residues: CAVPFGRGPSSPLHF. The CDR3, as DNA: TGTGCCGTACCCTTCGGCAGGGGTCCTAGTTCACCCCTCCACTTT.

The gene calls are TRBV6-2 or TRBV6-3 and TRBJ1-1; 11 bases align to TRBD1. The CDR3 loop spans 16 amino acids. Per germline, CDR1 MNHEY and CDR2 SVGEGT. Trimming took 5 bases from V and 0 from J; bases not matched to a gene: 5. CDR3 in amino acids: CASSGDRGDMNTEAFF. As DNA, the CDR3 is TGTGCCAGCAGTGGGGACAGGGGGGACATGAACACTGAAGCTTTCTTT.

J is TRBJ1-2 and V is TRBV5-6; D not certain. V dropped 3 bases and J dropped 2 bases, with 14 bases sitting between them. This CDR3 region has 15 residues. Germline CDR1 reads SGHDT; CDR2 reads YYEEEE. The CDR3 DNA is TGTGCCAGCAGCTCATACGAGACGGGAAACTATGGCTACACCTTC. Protein product: CASSSYETGNYGYTF.

The gene calls are TRBV20-1 and TRBJ1-6; D is uncertain. The CDR3 has 10 residues. V lost 6 bases, J lost 13 bases, and 10 bases lay in between. CDR1 is DFQATT, CDR2 SNEGSKA, per germline (reference sequence). Here the CDR3 DNA reads TGCAGTGCAGAATTCGGGCCCCTCCACTTT. This sequence encodes CSAEFGPLHF.

J is TRBJ1-3 and V is TRBV7-9; D is unclear. CDR1 SEHNR and CDR2 FQNEAQ come from the germline V gene (reference sequence). This CDR3 has 12 amino acids. The V end was cut by 4 bases, the J end by 4 bases, with 5 bases between. CDR3 sequence: CASSSLGNTIYF. The CDR3 nucleotides are TGTGCCAGCAGCTCTTTAGGAAACACCATATATTTT.

CDR3 in DNA: TGCGCCAGCAGCTTGAACCCCTACAATGAGCAGTTCTTC. Translating gives CASSLNPYNEQFF. The J gene is TRBJ2-1, the V gene TRBV5-1; D remains ambiguous. Germline V lookup: CDR1 SGHRS, CDR2 YFSETQ. The CDR3 loop spans 13 amino acids. Trimming cost V 1 base and J 2 bases, with 4 bases left between them.

The gene calls are TRBV12-3 or TRBV12-4 and TRBJ1-2; D remains ambiguous. The germline V and J ends were trimmed by 5 bases and 8 bases, with 15 bases remaining between them. The CDR3 loop spans 13 amino acids. This CDR3 reads CASSPGPRRGYTF. The CDR3, as DNA: TGTGCCAGCAGTCCTGGACCCAGGAGGGGCTACACCTTC.

The chain combines TRBV10-3 with TRBJ1-2, with 12 bases aligning to TRBD1. Germline values: CDR1 ENHRY, CDR2 SYGVKD. The trim removed 6 bases at V and 6 bases at J, leaving 5 bases unmatched. CDR3 length: 14 residues. The CDR3 region is CAIREGQGADGYTF. The CDR3 DNA sequence: TGTGCCATCAGAGAGGGACAGGGGGCTGATGGCTACACCTTC.

This chain joins TRBV27 and TRBJ1-4; D not resolved. The germline V and J ends were trimmed by 3 bases and 4 bases, with 0 bases remaining between them. The V gene's germline CDR1 is MNHEY and CDR2 SMNVEV (reference sequence). The CDR3 runs 11 residues. CDR3 amino acids: CASSFNEKLFF. The CDR3 DNA reads as TGTGCCAGCAGTTTTAATGAAAAACTGTTTTTT.

This sequence joins TRBV4-3 and TRBJ1-5; D possibly corresponds to TRBD1 (5 bases). CDR3 size: 14 residues. Trimming took 1 base from V and 6 from J, leaving 10 bases between them. Germline CDR1 is LGHNA and CDR2 is YSLEER. The CDR3 DNA reads as TGCGCCAGCAGCCAAGTGAGGGGTGCTCAGCCCCAGCATTTT. Translating it yields CASSQVRGAQPQHF.

The chain couples TRBV29-1 to TRBJ1-6, with 9 bases matching TRBD1. Germline V CDR1 and CDR2: SQVTM, ANQGSEA. Germline trimming cut 6 bases from V and 7 bases from J; bases unmatched to any gene: 1. This CDR3 comprises 12 residues. CDR3 sequence (DNA): TGCAGCGTCGGGACAGGGAATTCACCCCTCCACTTT. Protein product: CSVGTGNSPLHF.

V usage is TRBV18 and J usage is TRBJ1-2, with 9 bases identical to TRBD1. The V gene's germline CDR1 is KGHSH and CDR2 LQKENI. Germline trimming cut 3 bases from V and 7 bases from J; bases unmatched to any gene: 9. CDR3 length equals 15 residues. Here the CDR3 reads CASSPWVDRGRGYTF. In DNA form, the CDR3 reads TGTGCCAGCTCACCTTGGGTGGACAGGGGTCGTGGCTACACCTTC. Using reference TRBV18 and TRBJ1-2 for the parts outside the CDR3, the full variable domain is NAGVMQNPRHLVRRRGQEARLRCSPMKGHSHVYWYRQLPEEGLKFMVYLQKENIIDESGMPKERFSAEFPKEGPSILRIQQVVRGDSAAYFCASSPWVDRGRGYTFGSGTRLTVV.

V usage is TRBV25-1 and J usage is TRBJ1-3; 11 positions match TRBD1. Germline loops: CDR1 MGHDK, CDR2 SYGVNS. This CDR3 spans 16 amino acids. Trimming removed 1 base from V and 3 bases from J; junction bases left unmatched: 2. Written as DNA, the CDR3 is TGTGCCAGCAGTGAATCGGACAGGGGGCTTGGAAACACCATATATTTT. Amino acids: CASSESDRGLGNTIYF. Based on the CDR3 plus reference TRBV25-1 and TRBJ1-3, the full variable domain is EADIYQTPRYLVIGTGKKITLECSQTMGHDKMYWYQQDPGMELHLIHYSYGVNSTEKGDLSSESTVSRIRTEHFPLTLESARPSHTSQYLCASSESDRGLGNTIYFGEGSWLTVV.

This clone has only a few counts. The chain combines TRBV4-1 with TRBJ1-2, with TRBD1 identical over 9 bases. V dropped 3 bases and J dropped 2; count of bases not matched to a gene: 19. The CDR3 covers 20 residues. CDR1 and CDR2 from the germline V gene are MGHRA and YSYEKL. DNA of the CDR3: TGCGCCAGCAGCCATGCCATTAGGCCTAGGAGACAGGGGGGGAACTATGGCTACACCTTC. This codes for CASSHAIRPRRQGGNYGYTF.

The chain carries TRBV2 and TRBJ2-3; D tentatively reads TRBD1 or TRBD2 (6 bases each). There are 13 residues in the CDR3. V was pared by 7 bases and J by 7 bases, with 15 bases between. The germline CDR1 and CDR2 sequences are SNHLY and FYNNEI. The CDR3 sequence: CASTPGARNTQYF. The CDR3 DNA is TGTGCCAGCACCCCGGGGGCGAGAAATACGCAGTATTTT.

The chain joins TRBV28 to TRBJ1-4, with 9 bases identical to TRBD1. V lost 6 bases and J lost 8; bases outside the gene matches: 4. The CDR3 consists of 13 residues. Per the germline V gene, CDR1 is MDHEN and CDR2 is SYDVKM. The CDR3 DNA sequence: TGTGCCAGCAGACAGGGGGCAAGGGAAAAACTGTTTTTT. This gives the protein CASRQGAREKLFF.

This clone is classed as large (0.1 to 1%). The chain joins TRBV9 to TRBJ1-1, with 8 nucleotides matching TRBD1. The CDR3 runs to 18 residues. Germline trimming cut 0 bases from V and 0 bases from J; bases unmatched to any gene: 10. Germline CDR1 is SGDLS and CDR2 is YYNGEE. CDR3 sequence: CASSVGGSGGPMNTEAFF. The CDR3 nucleotides read TGTGCCAGCAGCGTAGGGGGGTCAGGGGGCCCGATGAACACTGAAGCTTTCTTT.

The CDR3, as DNA: TGCGCCAGCAGCCAGCCCCCGGACGGTCGAAAACTGTTTTTT. Protein product: CASSQPPDGRKLFF. This rearrangement joins TRBV4-1 to TRBJ1-4; the D is unclear. V was clipped by 3 bases and J by 10 bases, with 15 bases between them. CDR1 and CDR2 from the germline V gene are MGHRA and YSYEKL. The CDR3 length is 14 residues.

The chain recombines TRBV7-8 with TRBJ2-4; no reliable D call. Germline loops: CDR1 SGHVS, CDR2 FQNEAQ. This CDR3 spans 12 amino acids. Trimming stripped 5 bases from V and 6 bases from J, with 8 bases between. CDR3 amino acids: CASSPPGNIQYF. Written as DNA, the CDR3 is TGTGCCAGCAGCCCCCCGGGAAACATTCAGTACTTC.

This clone came up once. This sequence joins TRBV7-3 and TRBJ1-2; a possible D gene is TRBD1 (6 bases). The V gene's germline CDR1 is SGHTA and CDR2 FQGTGA. This CDR3 has 14 residues. The germline V and J ends were trimmed by 6 bases and 8 bases, with 19 bases remaining between them. In nucleotides, the CDR3 is TGTGCCAGCAGTAATTCGCCCGGGACAACAGGCTACACCTTC. Amino acids: CASSNSPGTTGYTF. Combining the CDR3 with reference TRBV7-3 and TRBJ1-2 gives the whole variable domain GAGVSQTPSNKVTEKGKYVELRCDPISGHTALYWYRQSLGQGPEFLIYFQGTGAADDSGLPNDRFFAVRPEGSVSTLKIQRTERGDSAVYLCASSNSPGTTGYTFGSGTRLTVV.

The chain uses TRBV10-3 and TRBJ2-3; 7 bases are a match to TRBD1. The CDR3 loop spans 15 amino acids. Germline values: CDR1 ENHRY, CDR2 SYGVKD. The trim removed 3 bases at V and 1 base at J, leaving 4 bases unmatched. The CDR3 bases are TGTGCCATCAGTGAAAGGGGGCTCGGCACAGATACGCAGTATTTT. It is translated as CAISERGLGTDTQYF.